This T cell receptor beta chain is drawn from a study of blood T cells in healthy people across ages. Study as a whole: Template-switching capture recovered about one barcoded beta molecule per two T cells. Study observations and caveats: Total diversity from one million sequenced T cells was likely underestimated. While age rose, TCR beta diversity per million T cells dropped in a roughly linear way.

This CDR3 spans 15 amino acids. Germline V gene lookup returns CDR1 SEHNR and CDR2 FQNEAQ (reference sequence). V dropped 3 bases and J dropped 4 bases, with 14 bases sitting between them. The authors ran a second PCR of roughly 7 to 11 cycles using a sample-barcoded 5' primer and a J-beta primer mix. TCRdb recomputed calls from the 5' RACE reads with MiXCR, one row per CDR3 protein. The sample records roughly 1,500,000 distinct CDR3 sequences, about 31% being singletons. This clonotype was observed a few times. Its antigen is not identified. Total RNA was isolated from each sample in quantities of at least 5 micrograms.

This receptor was taken from a woman aged 25 to 39 in good health. Specimen: blood. The J gene is TRBJ2-3, the V gene TRBV7-9; D is undetermined. For the CDR3, the DNA is TGTGCCAGCAGCTTCAGCTACTCTGAGGCAGATACGCAGTATTTT. Encoded protein: CASSFSYSEADTQYF.